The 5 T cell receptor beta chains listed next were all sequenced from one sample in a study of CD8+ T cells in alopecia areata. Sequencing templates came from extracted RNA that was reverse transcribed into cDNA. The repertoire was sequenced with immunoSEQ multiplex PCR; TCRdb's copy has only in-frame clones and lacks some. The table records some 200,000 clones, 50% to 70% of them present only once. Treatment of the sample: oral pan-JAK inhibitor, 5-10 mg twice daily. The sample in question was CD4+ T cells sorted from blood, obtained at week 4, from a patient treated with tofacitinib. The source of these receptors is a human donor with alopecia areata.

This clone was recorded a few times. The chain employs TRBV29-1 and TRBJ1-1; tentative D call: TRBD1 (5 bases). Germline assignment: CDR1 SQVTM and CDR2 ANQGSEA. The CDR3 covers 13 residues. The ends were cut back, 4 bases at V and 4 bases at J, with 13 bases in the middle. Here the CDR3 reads CSVARGPGTEAFF. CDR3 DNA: TGCAGCGTTGCGAGGGGCCCGGGCACTGAAGCTTTCTTT.

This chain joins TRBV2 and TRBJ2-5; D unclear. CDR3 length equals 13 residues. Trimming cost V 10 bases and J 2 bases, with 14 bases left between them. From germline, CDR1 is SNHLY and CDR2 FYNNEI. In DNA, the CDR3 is TGTGCCATCCCCCCTGTGGGGCAAGAGACCCAGTACTTC. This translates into CAIPPVGQETQYF.

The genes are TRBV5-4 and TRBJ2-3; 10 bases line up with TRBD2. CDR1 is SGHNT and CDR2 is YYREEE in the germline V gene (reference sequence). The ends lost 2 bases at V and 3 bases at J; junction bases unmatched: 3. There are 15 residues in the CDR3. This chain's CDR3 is CASSLERGGTDTQYF. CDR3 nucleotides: TGTGCCAGCAGCTTAGAGCGGGGGGGAACAGATACGCAGTATTTT. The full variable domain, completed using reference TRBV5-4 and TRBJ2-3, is ETGVTQSPTHLIKTRGQQVTLRCSSQSGHNTVSWYQQALGQGPQFIFQYYREEENGRGNFPPRFSGLQFPNYSSELNVNALELDDSALYLCASSLERGGTDTQYFGPGTRLTVL.

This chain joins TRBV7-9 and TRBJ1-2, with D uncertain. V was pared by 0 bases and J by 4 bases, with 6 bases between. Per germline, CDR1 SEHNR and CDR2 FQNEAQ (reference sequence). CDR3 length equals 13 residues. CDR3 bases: TGTGCCAGCAGCTTAGCGCCCATCTATGGCTACACCTTC. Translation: CASSLAPIYGYTF. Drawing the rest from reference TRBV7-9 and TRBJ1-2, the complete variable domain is DTGVSQNPRHKITKRGQNVTFRCDPISEHNRLYWYRQTLGQGPEFLTYFQNEAQLEKSRLLSDRFSAERPKGSFSTLEIQRTEQGDSAMYLCASSLAPIYGYTFGSGTRLTVV.

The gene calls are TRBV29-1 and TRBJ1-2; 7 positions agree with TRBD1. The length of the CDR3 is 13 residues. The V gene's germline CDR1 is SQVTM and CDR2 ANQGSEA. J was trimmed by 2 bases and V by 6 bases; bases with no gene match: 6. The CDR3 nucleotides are TGCAGCGTCGGACAGGCCCTCAACTATGGCTACACCTTC. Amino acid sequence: CSVGQALNYGYTF.